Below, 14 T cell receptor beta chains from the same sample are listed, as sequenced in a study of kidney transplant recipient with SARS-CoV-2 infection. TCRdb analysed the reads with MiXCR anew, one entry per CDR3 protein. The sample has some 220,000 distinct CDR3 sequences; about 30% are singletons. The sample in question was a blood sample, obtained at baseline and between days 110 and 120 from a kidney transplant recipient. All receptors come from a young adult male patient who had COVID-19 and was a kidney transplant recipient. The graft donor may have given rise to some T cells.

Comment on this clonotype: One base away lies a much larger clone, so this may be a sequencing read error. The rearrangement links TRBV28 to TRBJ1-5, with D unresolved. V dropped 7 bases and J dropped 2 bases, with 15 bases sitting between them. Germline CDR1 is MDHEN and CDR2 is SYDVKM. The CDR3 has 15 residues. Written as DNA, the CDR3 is TGTGCCAGCAACTGGGAGTCCGTGCGCAATCAGCCCCAGCATTTT. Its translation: CASNWESVRNQPQHF.

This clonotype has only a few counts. The CDR3 DNA sequence: TGTGCCAGCAGCCGTTACAGGGAACCCTACAATGAGCAGTTCTTC. This sequence encodes CASSRYREPYNEQFF. V usage is TRBV7-3 and J usage is TRBJ2-1, with D possibly TRBD1 on 6 matching bases. Germline V gene sequence: CDR1 SGHTA, CDR2 FQGTGA. The CDR3 sequence is 15 residues long. Trimming cost V 5 bases and J 2 bases, with 13 bases left between them.

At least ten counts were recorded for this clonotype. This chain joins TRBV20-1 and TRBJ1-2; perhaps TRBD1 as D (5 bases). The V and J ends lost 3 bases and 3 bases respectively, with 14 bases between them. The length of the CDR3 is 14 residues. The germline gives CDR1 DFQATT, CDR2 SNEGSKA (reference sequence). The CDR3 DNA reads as TGCAGTGCTAGGCCCCTTCGGGGGGACTATGGCTACACCTTC. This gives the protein CSARPLRGDYGYTF.

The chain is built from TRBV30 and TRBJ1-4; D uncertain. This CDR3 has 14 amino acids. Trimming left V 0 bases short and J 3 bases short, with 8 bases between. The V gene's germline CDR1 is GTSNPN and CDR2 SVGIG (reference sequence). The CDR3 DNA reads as TGTGCCTGGAGTGTAATGTCCTCTAATGAAAAACTGTTTTTT. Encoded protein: CAWSVMSSNEKLFF.

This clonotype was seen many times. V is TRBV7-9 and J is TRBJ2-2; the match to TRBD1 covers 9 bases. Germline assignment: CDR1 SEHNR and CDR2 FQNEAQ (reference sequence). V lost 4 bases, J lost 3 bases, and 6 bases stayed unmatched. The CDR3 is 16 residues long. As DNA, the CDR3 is TGTGCCAGCAGCTCAGGGACAGGGTTTTACACCGGGGAGCTGTTTTTT. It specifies CASSSGTGFYTGELFF.

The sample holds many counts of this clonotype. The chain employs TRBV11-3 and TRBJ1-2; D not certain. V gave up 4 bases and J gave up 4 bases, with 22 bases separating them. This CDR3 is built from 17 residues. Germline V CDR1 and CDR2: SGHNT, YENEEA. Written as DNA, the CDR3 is TGTGCCAGCAGCTCTTTTCACGATCTCGGAAAGACCTATGGCTACACCTTC. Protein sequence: CASSSFHDLGKTYGYTF.

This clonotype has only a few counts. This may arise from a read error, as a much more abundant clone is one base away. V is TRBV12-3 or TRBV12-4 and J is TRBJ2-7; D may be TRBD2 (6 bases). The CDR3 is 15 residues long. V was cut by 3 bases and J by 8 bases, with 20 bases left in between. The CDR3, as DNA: TGTGCCAGCAGTTTGGGGACTCGTCCCACGTACAAGCAGTACTTC. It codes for CASSLGTRPTYKQYF.

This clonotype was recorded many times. CDR3 in amino acids: CASSLRLAEETQYF. The CDR3 region has the DNA TGTGCCAGCAGCTTACGGCTCGCGGAAGAGACCCAGTACTTC. J is TRBJ2-5 and V is TRBV7-8; D gene ambiguous. V shed 2 bases and J shed 3 bases, with 10 bases lying between them. The CDR3 runs to 14 residues. The germline V gene encodes CDR1 SGHVS and CDR2 FQNEAQ. Combining the CDR3 with reference TRBV7-8 and TRBJ2-5 gives the whole variable domain GAGVSQSPRYKVAKRGQDVALRCDPISGHVSLFWYQQALGQGPEFLTYFQNEAQLDKSGLPSDRFFAERPEGSVSTLKIQRTQQEDSAVYLCASSLRLAEETQYFGPGTRLLVL.

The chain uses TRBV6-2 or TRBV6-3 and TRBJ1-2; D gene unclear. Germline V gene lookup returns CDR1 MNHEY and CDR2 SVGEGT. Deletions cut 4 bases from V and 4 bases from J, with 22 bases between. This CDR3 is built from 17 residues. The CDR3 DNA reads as TGTGCCAGCAGTTTTAGTACGTGGTGCTGGAAGACCTATGGCTACACCTTC. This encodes CASSFSTWCWKTYGYTF.

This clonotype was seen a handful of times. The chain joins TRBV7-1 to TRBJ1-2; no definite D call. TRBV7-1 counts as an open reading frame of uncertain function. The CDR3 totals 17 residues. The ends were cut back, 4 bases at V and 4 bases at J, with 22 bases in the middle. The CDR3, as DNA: TGTGCCAGCAGCTATCTGCCTCACGAGGGAAAGACCTATGGCTACACCTTC. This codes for CASSYLPHEGKTYGYTF.

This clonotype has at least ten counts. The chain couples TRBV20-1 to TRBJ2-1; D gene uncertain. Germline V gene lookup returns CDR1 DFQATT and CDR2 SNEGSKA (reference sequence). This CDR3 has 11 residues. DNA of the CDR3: TGCAGCCCCAGAGGTCGAAATGAGCAGTTCTTC. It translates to CSPRGRNEQFF.

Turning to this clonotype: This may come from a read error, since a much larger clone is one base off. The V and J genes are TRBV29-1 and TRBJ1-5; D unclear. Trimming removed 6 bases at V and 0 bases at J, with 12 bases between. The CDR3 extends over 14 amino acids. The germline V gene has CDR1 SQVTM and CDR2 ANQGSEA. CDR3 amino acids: CSVAQAGSNQPQHF. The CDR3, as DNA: TGCAGCGTCGCCCAGGCCGGTAGCAATCAGCCCCAGCATTTT. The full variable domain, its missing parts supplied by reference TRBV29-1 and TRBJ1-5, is SAVISQKPSRDICQRGTSLTIQCQVDSQVTMMFWYRQQPGQSLTLIATANQGSEATYESGFVIDKFPISRPNLTFSTLTVSNMSPEDSSIYLCSVAQAGSNQPQHFGDGTRLSIL.

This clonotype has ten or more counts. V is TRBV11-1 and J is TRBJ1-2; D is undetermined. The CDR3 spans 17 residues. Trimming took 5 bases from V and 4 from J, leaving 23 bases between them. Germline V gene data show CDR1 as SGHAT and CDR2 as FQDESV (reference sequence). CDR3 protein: CASSPITKAGKTYGYTF. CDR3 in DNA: TGTGCCAGCAGCCCCATAACTAAGGCTGGAAAGACCTATGGCTACACCTTC.

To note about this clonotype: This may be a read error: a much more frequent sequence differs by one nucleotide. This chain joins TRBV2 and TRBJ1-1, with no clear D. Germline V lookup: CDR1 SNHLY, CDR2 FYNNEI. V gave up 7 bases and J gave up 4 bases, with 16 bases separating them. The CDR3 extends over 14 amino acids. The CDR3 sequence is CASNVPPSGTEAFF. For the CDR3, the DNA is TGTGCCAGCAATGTTCCACCCTCAGGCACTGAAGCTTTCTTT. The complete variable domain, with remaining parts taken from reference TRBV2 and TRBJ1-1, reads EPEVTQTPSHQVTQMGQEVILRCVPISNHLYFYWYRQILGQKVEFLVSFYNNEISEKSEIFDDQFSVERPDGSNFTLKIRSTKLEDSAMYFCASNVPPSGTEAFFGQGTRLTVV.